These 17 T cell receptor beta chains came from one sample sequenced in a study of regulatory T cells in long-lasting Graves disease. The sample's time point: newly diagnosed GD, antithyroid drugs for less than 3 months. PBMCs were the source of the RNA used for TCR sequencing. Libraries of TCR beta came from iRepertoire HTBI primers plus Arm-PCR of CDR3 regions. TCRdb analysed the multiplex PCR reads with MiXCR anew, one entry per CDR3 protein. The sample lists hundreds of thousands of distinct CDR3 sequences; approximately 16% were seen once. These data were likewise used in another study, on T cells in Graves' hyperthyroidism and ophthalmopathy.

This specimen consisted of peripheral blood mononuclear cells (PBMCs), obtained at new diagnosis, from a patient treated with antithyroid drugs. The receptors were gathered from a woman aged 35-65 years with Graves disease.

This clonotype was seen many times. The chain recombines TRBV2 with TRBJ2-7, with no clear D. V was clipped by 7 bases and J by 0 bases, with 7 bases between them. The CDR3 sequence is 12 residues long. The germline V gene encodes CDR1 SNHLY and CDR2 FYNNEI. In DNA form, the CDR3 reads TGTGCCAGCATGTCGGACTCCTACGAGCAGTACTTC. Its translation is CASMSDSYEQYF. The complete variable domain, with remaining parts taken from reference TRBV2 and TRBJ2-7, reads EPEVTQTPSHQVTQMGQEVILRCVPISNHLYFYWYRQILGQKVEFLVSFYNNEISEKSEIFDDQFSVERPDGSNFTLKIRSTKLEDSAMYFCASMSDSYEQYFGPGTRLTVT.

This clonotype was seen a handful of times. The chain employs TRBV19 and TRBJ1-6, with D perhaps matching TRBD1 (6 bases). Germline V lookup: CDR1 LNHDA, CDR2 SQIVND (reference sequence). The length of the CDR3 is 15 residues. The V gene lost 3 bases and the J gene lost 10 bases, with 16 bases spanning the gap. CDR3 in amino acids: CASSISGALVSPLHF. In nucleotides, the CDR3 is TGTGCCAGTAGTATTTCAGGGGCGCTAGTCTCACCCCTCCACTTT.

This clonotype appeared a few times. This chain joins TRBV5-1 and TRBJ1-1; D is unclear. The germline gives CDR1 SGHRS, CDR2 YFSETQ. V was shortened by 2 bases and J by 1 base, with 12 bases between the two germline ends. The CDR3 is 15 residues long. CDR3 sequence reads: CASSFETERNTEAFF. In DNA, the CDR3 is TGCGCCAGCAGCTTCGAAACGGAGAGGAACACTGAAGCTTTCTTT. Filled out from reference TRBV5-1 and TRBJ1-1, the complete variable domain reads KAGVTQTPRYLIKTRGQQVTLSCSPISGHRSVSWYQQTPGQGLQFLFEYFSETQRNKGNFPGRFSGRQFSNSRSEMNVSTLELGDSALYLCASSFETERNTEAFFGQGTRLTVV.

J is TRBJ1-2 and V is TRBV28; 9 bases are a match to TRBD1. J lost 13 bases, V lost 7 bases, and 7 bases had no gene match. The CDR3 covers 11 residues. The V gene's germline CDR1 is MDHEN and CDR2 SYDVKM. DNA for the CDR3: TGTGCCAGCACGCGGACAGGGGCTGTCACCTTC. Protein product: CASTRTGAVTF.

The genes are TRBV11-1 and TRBJ2-1; the match to TRBD2 covers 8 bases. The J segment lost 3 bases and the V segment lost 4 bases, leaving 8 bases of the junction unmatched. The germline V gene encodes CDR1 SGHAT and CDR2 FQDESV (reference sequence). The CDR3 runs 16 residues. The CDR3 DNA reads TGTGCCAGCAGCTCGCTTAGCGGGGTTAACTACAATGAGCAGTTCTTC. Amino acids: CASSSLSGVNYNEQFF. Complete variable domain (other parts from reference TRBV11-1 and TRBJ2-1): EAEVAQSPRYKITEKSQAVAFWCDPISGHATLYWYRQILGQGPELLVQFQDESVVDDSQLPKDRFSAERLKGVDSTLKIQPAELGDSAMYLCASSSLSGVNYNEQFFGPGTRLTVL.

This clonotype was detected ten times or more. V usage is TRBV20-1 and J usage is TRBJ2-7; TRBD1 matches 12 bases. The CDR3 contains 17 residues. Germline trimming cut 1 base from V and 4 bases from J; bases unmatched to any gene: 11. Germline V gene sequence: CDR1 DFQATT, CDR2 SNEGSKA (reference sequence). CDR3 loop: CSARAPWGTGGRYEQYF. CDR3 sequence (DNA): TGCAGTGCTAGAGCCCCATGGGGGACAGGGGGCAGGTACGAGCAGTACTTC.

This chain joins TRBV3-1 and TRBJ2-3, with D maybe TRBD2 (7 bases). V lost 8 bases and J lost 10, with 16 bases in between. The CDR3 has 12 residues. CDR1 is LGHDT and CDR2 is YNNKEL in the germline V gene (reference sequence). The CDR3 DNA reads TGTGCCAGCCGCGGGGGCACAGCTCCGCAGTATTTT. Protein sequence: CASRGGTAPQYF.

This clonotype was detected many times. The J gene is TRBJ2-1, the V gene TRBV6-2 or TRBV6-3; D unresolved. This CDR3 contains 14 residues. Per germline, CDR1 MNHEY and CDR2 SVGEGT. The V gene lost 2 bases and the J gene lost 0 bases, with 5 bases spanning the gap. CDR3 amino acids: CASSYHGSYNEQFF. The CDR3, as DNA: TGTGCCAGCAGTTACCATGGCTCCTACAATGAGCAGTTCTTC.

This clonotype has at least ten counts. The gene calls are TRBV3-1 and TRBJ2-3, with TRBD2 matching 9 bases. With 4 bases clipped from V and 5 bases from J, the junction kept 4 bases outside the gene matches. The CDR3 covers 14 residues. Germline lookup yields CDR1 LGHDT and CDR2 YNNKEL (reference sequence). The CDR3 DNA reads TGTGCCAGCAGCCGCCTGACTAGCGGAGATACGCAGTATTTT. Amino acids: CASSRLTSGDTQYF.

This clonotype showed up just a few times. This chain links TRBV7-3 with TRBJ2-1, with 14 bases aligning to TRBD2. This CDR3 contains 14 residues. With V trimmed by 4 bases and J by 15 bases, 8 bases remained unmatched. Germline V CDR1 and CDR2: SGHTA, FQGTGA. CDR3 nucleotide sequence: TGTGCCAGCAGCTCCGGACTAGCGGGGGGACGCAGGTTCTTC. It translates to CASSSGLAGGRRFF.

V usage is TRBV7-2 and J usage is TRBJ2-2, with TRBD2 identical over 10 bases. Per germline, CDR1 SGHTA and CDR2 FQGNSA. The ends lost 4 bases at V and 3 bases at J; junction bases unmatched: 5. The CDR3 covers 16 residues. The CDR3, as DNA: TGTGCCAGCAGCTCACTACTAGCGGGGTACACCGGGGAGCTGTTTTTT. Translated: CASSSLLAGYTGELFF.

This clonotype was detected many times. One junction end disagrees with the germline gene, perhaps due to a read error. The chain carries TRBV5-1 and TRBJ2-7; no definite D call. The germline gives CDR1 SGHRS, CDR2 YFSETQ. The CDR3 extends over 11 amino acids. CDR3 amino acids: CASSADYEQYF. For the CDR3, the DNA is TGTGCCAGCAGTGCAGACTACGAGCAGTACTTC.

This clonotype was observed at least ten times. The V gene is TRBV6-5, the J gene TRBJ1-2; D is undetermined. This CDR3 spans 13 amino acids. V was clipped by 4 bases and J by 8 bases, with 14 bases between them. Germline assignment: CDR1 MNHEY and CDR2 SVGAGI. The CDR3 DNA reads TGTGCCAGCAGTTCCGAGACTAGTTCCGGCTACACCTTC. Its translation: CASSSETSSGYTF.

This clonotype was counted many times. V and J are TRBV11-2 and TRBJ2-3; D remains ambiguous. This CDR3 has 15 amino acids. V was pared by 3 bases and J by 3 bases, with 13 bases between. Per germline, CDR1 SGHAT and CDR2 FQNNGV. This CDR3 reads CASSLTGSSTDTQYF. CDR3 in DNA: TGTGCCAGCAGCTTGACCGGGTCCTCGACAGATACGCAGTATTTT.

The chain carries TRBV6-6 and TRBJ1-5; 7 positions match TRBD1. CDR1 and CDR2 from the germline V gene are MNHNY and SVGAGI (reference sequence). Trimming cost V 0 bases and J 4 bases; bases outside gene matches: 9. The CDR3 spans 17 residues. The CDR3 sequence is CASSYSLSQGVNQPQHF. The DNA for the CDR3 is TGTGCCAGCAGTTACTCGTTGTCTCAGGGGGTGAATCAGCCCCAGCATTTT.

This clonotype was observed at least ten times. The rearrangement joins TRBV3-1 to TRBJ1-6; 7 bases map to TRBD1. CDR1 is LGHDT, CDR2 YNNKEL, per germline (reference sequence). Losses at the gene ends were 2 bases for V and 5 bases for J; bases not matched to a gene: 6. The CDR3 length is 16 residues. The CDR3 coding sequence is TGTGCCAGCAGCCAACGCGAGGGGGCGGATAATTCACCCCTCCACTTT. Protein product: CASSQREGADNSPLHF.

This clonotype occurred many times. In nucleotides, the CDR3 is TGTGCCAGCAGCTTAGGATACCGAGACCAAAACTACAATGAGCAGTTCTTC. Protein sequence: CASSLGYRDQNYNEQFF. V usage is TRBV11-2 and J usage is TRBJ2-1; the D is unclear. Trimming cost V 1 base and J 3 bases, with 16 bases left between them. This CDR3 is 17 amino acids long. Looked up from germline, CDR1 is SGHAT and CDR2 is FQNNGV.